This T cell receptor beta chain was sequenced in a study of blood T cell repertoires in COVID-19. As for the study in general: Italy, Spain and the United States were the sources of the convalescent and acute COVID-19 samples. PBMCs, B-cell-depleted T cells, or T cells provided the cDNA or gDNA that made up the material.

The germline gives CDR1 GTSNPN, CDR2 SVGIG (reference sequence). V dropped 3 bases and J dropped 1 base, with 16 bases sitting between them. The CDR3 is 16 residues long. Sequencing was performed with immunoSEQ multiplex PCR; in TCRdb, only in-frame clones are kept and a portion is missing. Of some 250,000 clones listed, roughly 86% are singletons. Sequencing was performed on peripheral blood. The chain joins TRBV30 to TRBJ2-1, with unresolved D. The sequence was obtained from a human donor in a cohort sampled during active COVID-19. The CDR3 region is CAWSLGLDLSYNEQFF. CDR3 bases: TGTGCCTGGAGCTTGGGTCTAGACTTATCCTACAATGAGCAGTTCTTC.